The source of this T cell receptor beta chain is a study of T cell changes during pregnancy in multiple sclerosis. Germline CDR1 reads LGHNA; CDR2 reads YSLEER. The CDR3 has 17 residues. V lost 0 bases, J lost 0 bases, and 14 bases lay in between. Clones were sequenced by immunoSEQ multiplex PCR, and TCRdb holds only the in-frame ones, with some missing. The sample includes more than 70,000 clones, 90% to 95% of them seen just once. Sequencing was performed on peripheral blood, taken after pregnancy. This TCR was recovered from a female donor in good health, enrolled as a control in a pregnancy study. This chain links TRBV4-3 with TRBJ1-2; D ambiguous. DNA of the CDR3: TGCGCCAGCAGCCAAGATTCCAGACGGACTGCTAACTATGGCTACACCTTC. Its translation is CASSQDSRRTANYGYTF.